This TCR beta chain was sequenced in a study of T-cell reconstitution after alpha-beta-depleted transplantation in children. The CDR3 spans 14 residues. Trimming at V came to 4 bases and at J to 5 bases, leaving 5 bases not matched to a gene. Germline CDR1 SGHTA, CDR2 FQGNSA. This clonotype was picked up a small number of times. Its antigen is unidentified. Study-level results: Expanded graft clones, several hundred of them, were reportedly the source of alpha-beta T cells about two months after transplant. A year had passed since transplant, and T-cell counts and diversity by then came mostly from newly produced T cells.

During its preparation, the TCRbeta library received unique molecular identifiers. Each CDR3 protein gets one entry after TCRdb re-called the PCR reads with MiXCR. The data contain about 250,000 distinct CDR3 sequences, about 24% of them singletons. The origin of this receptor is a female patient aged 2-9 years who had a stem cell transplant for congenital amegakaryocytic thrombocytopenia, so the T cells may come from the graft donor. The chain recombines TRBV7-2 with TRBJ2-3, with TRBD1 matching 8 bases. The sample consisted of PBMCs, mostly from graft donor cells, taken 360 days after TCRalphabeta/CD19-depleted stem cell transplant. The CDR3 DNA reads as TGTGCCAGCAGCTACACCGGACAGGGAGATACGCAGTATTTT. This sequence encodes CASSYTGQGDTQYF.